The T cell receptor (beta chain) described here comes from a study of neoadjuvant nivolumab and ipilimumab in lung cancer. Across the study: Patients got nivolumab 3 mg/kg on days 1, 15 and 29; combination added ipilimumab 1 mg/kg day 1. Study-level results: Pretherapy blood TCR richness correlated positively with resected tumor richness. TCR richness and clonality were higher in tumors than adjacent uninvolved lung. From pretherapy to surgery, tumor richness and clonality rose with dual therapy.

Remarks on this clone: Its antigen is as yet unknown.

CDR3 length: 18 amino acids. Germline CDR1 MNHEY, CDR2 SMNVEV (reference sequence). Trimming pared 6 bases from V and 9 bases from J, leaving 32 bases between. Here immunoSEQ multiplex PCR was the method, and the copy in TCRdb shows in-frame clones only, minus some. The sample lists 25,000 to 30,000 clones, roughly 80% occurring once. The sample was peripheral blood, taken before neoadjuvant nivolumab, alone or with ipilimumab. The chain employs TRBV27 and TRBJ2-5; unclear D gene. The source is an adult with non-small cell lung cancer. The CDR3 sequence: CASSPSPAQAAALRPQYF. As DNA, the CDR3 is TGTGCCAGCAGCCCCTCCCCAGCGCAGGCGGCGGCCCTGAGACCCCAGTACTTC.